What follows are 26 T cell receptor beta chains derived from one specimen sequenced in a study of T cell responses to AZD1222 COVID-19 vaccine. Assay: immunoSEQ multiplex PCR; the TCRdb copy retains only in-frame clones and omits some. This sample yields about 140,000 clones, of which 85% to 95% are seen a single time; about 1.5% belongs to the top ten. The material sequenced was peripheral blood, taken on day 0 of AZD1222 vaccination. All receptors come from an adult in good health.

The genes are TRBV28 and TRBJ2-3; 8 bases are shared with TRBD2. CDR1 is MDHEN, CDR2 SYDVKM, per germline. The length of the CDR3 is 15 residues. V gave up 3 bases and J gave up 6 bases; unmatched junction bases: 8. CDR3 sequence: CASSFWAGGGDTQYF. In nucleotides, the CDR3 is TGTGCCAGCAGTTTTTGGGCGGGAGGCGGGGATACGCAGTATTTT.

This clone was seen once. Written as DNA, the CDR3 is TGTGCCAGCAGGGGACAGGGACAAGAGACCCAGTACTTC. Its translation: CASRGQGQETQYF. The rearrangement uses TRBV27 and TRBJ2-5, with 9 bases fitting TRBD1. The ends lost 6 bases at V and 2 bases at J; junction bases unmatched: 1. This CDR3 region has 13 residues. Germline V CDR1 and CDR2: MNHEY, SMNVEV (reference sequence).

In this sample, this clone turned up once. The rearrangement links TRBV10-2 to TRBJ2-5, with TRBD2 identical over 8 bases. The junction had 3 bases not matched to a gene; V was cut back by 1 base and J by 2 bases. Germline V gene sequence: CDR1 WSHSY, CDR2 SAAADI. This CDR3 has 15 amino acids. CDR3 residues: CASSELRGVQETQYF. The CDR3 bases are TGCGCCAGCAGTGAGTTGCGGGGGGTTCAAGAGACCCAGTACTTC.

The V gene is TRBV18, the J gene TRBJ1-1, with D perhaps TRBD1 (6 bases). Germline V gene data show CDR1 as KGHSH and CDR2 as LQKENI. The CDR3 is 17 amino acids. V shed 1 base and J shed 0 bases, with 15 bases lying between them. CDR3 in amino acids: CASSPRSGTSVNTEAFF. The CDR3 bases are TGTGCCAGCTCACCACGGTCCGGGACATCGGTGAACACTGAAGCTTTCTTT.

V gene TRBV28 combines with J gene TRBJ2-1; no reliable D call. Germline lookup yields CDR1 MDHEN and CDR2 SYDVKM. The CDR3 has 14 amino acids. V shed 8 bases and J shed 3 bases, with 14 bases lying between them. CDR3 in DNA: TGTGCCAGCTGTCTCTCTGCTTACTACAATGAGCAGTTCTTC. Translating gives CASCLSAYYNEQFF.

The rearrangement uses TRBV11-2 and TRBJ2-3, with TRBD2 matching over 8 bases. CDR3 length: 16 amino acids. Trimming cost V 3 bases and J 5 bases; bases outside gene matches: 10. Germline V CDR1 and CDR2: SGHAT, FQNNGV. The CDR3 here is CASSFYRGRRGDTQYF. The CDR3 region has the DNA TGTGCCAGCAGCTTTTACCGCGGGAGGAGGGGAGATACGCAGTATTTT.

This clone was counted once. This sequence joins TRBV11-2 and TRBJ1-5; TRBD1 aligns across 9 bases. V lost 3 bases and J lost 6; bases outside the gene matches: 0. Germline V CDR1 and CDR2: SGHAT, FQNNGV. CDR3 size: 13 residues. CDR3 region: CASSLTGGQPQHF. CDR3 nucleotides: TGTGCCAGCAGCTTGACAGGGGGTCAGCCCCAGCATTTT.

The V and J genes are TRBV4-1 and TRBJ2-3; 11 nucleotides line up with TRBD2. The CDR3 is 18 residues long. The J segment lost 0 bases and the V segment lost 0 bases, leaving 5 bases of the junction unmatched. Germline loops: CDR1 MGHRA, CDR2 YSYEKL. The CDR3: CASSQDPRLAGSTDTQYF. In nucleotides, the CDR3 is TGCGCCAGCAGCCAAGATCCGAGACTAGCGGGGAGCACAGATACGCAGTATTTT.

The count of this clone is one. V is TRBV28 and J is TRBJ1-5; TRBD1 agrees at 7 bases. The V and J ends lost 5 bases and 4 bases, in that order; junction bases with no gene match: 2. The CDR3 spans 13 residues. Per the germline V gene, CDR1 is MDHEN and CDR2 is SYDVKM. The CDR3, as DNA: TGTGCCAGCAGTCGGACAGGTAATCAGCCCCAGCATTTT. Protein: CASSRTGNQPQHF.

The chain joins TRBV5-6 to TRBJ2-1; tentatively, D is TRBD2 (5 bases). Germline V lookup: CDR1 SGHDT, CDR2 YYEEEE. Trimming removed 5 bases at V and 6 bases at J, with 15 bases between. The CDR3 contains 14 residues. CDR3 residues: CASSSAPRVNEQFF. The CDR3 DNA reads TGTGCCAGCAGTTCTGCTCCGCGGGTCAATGAGCAGTTCTTC.

This clone was found once. V gene TRBV19 combines with J gene TRBJ1-1; TRBD1 aligns across 11 bases. This CDR3 has 14 amino acids. With 3 bases clipped from V and 5 bases from J, the junction kept 2 bases outside the gene matches. Germline CDR1 and CDR2: LNHDA and SQIVND (reference sequence). For the CDR3, the DNA is TGTGCCAGTAGTATGGGACAGGGGGTTACTGAAGCTTTCTTT. Translated: CASSMGQGVTEAFF.

The chain carries TRBV6-5 and TRBJ1-1, with 11 bases fitting TRBD1. Germline CDR1 reads MNHEY; CDR2 reads SVGAGI. This CDR3 spans 15 amino acids. V trimming: 6 bases; J trimming: 4 bases; junction bases outside the gene matches: 7. The chain's CDR3 is CASRRTGGGGTEAFF. CDR3 nucleotides: TGTGCCAGCAGGAGGACAGGGGGCGGTGGCACTGAAGCTTTCTTT.

The gene calls are TRBV19 and TRBJ1-5; D is unclear. The germline CDR1 and CDR2 sequences are LNHDA and SQIVND (reference sequence). The CDR3 sequence is 15 residues long. Trimming took 9 bases from V and 0 from J, leaving 15 bases between them. The CDR3 protein is CASRGRTISNQPQHF. In DNA, the CDR3 is TGTGCCAGCCGCGGACGGACGATTAGCAATCAGCCCCAGCATTTT.

CDR3 sequence reads: CASSQDARDGGFRGYTF. The CDR3 coding sequence is TGCGCCAGCAGCCAAGACGCGAGGGATGGGGGTTTTCGTGGCTACACCTTC. The V gene is TRBV4-1, the J gene TRBJ1-2; tentatively, D is TRBD1 (5 bases). CDR3 length: 17 amino acids. Per germline, CDR1 MGHRA and CDR2 YSYEKL. With 0 bases removed from V and 7 bases from J, the gap between germline ends came to 21 bases.

This chain connects TRBV7-9 to TRBJ1-1; D is unresolved. The V end was cut by 5 bases, the J end by 1 base, with 14 bases between. Germline values: CDR1 SEHNR, CDR2 FQNEAQ (reference sequence). The CDR3 has 15 residues. CDR3 DNA: TGTGCCAGCAGCAACAAAGGAGGCAGGAACACTGAAGCTTTCTTT. It specifies CASSNKGGRNTEAFF.

V gene TRBV2 combines with J gene TRBJ1-5; a possible D gene is TRBD1 (5 bases). CDR3 length: 14 amino acids. CDR1 is SNHLY, CDR2 FYNNEI, per germline. Trimming removed 6 bases from V and 3 bases from J, with 12 bases in between. The CDR3 bases are TGTGCCAGCAGCCCTGACAGAAACAATCAGCCCCAGCATTTT. As protein: CASSPDRNNQPQHF.

The chain carries TRBV27 and TRBJ2-1; 14 nucleotides match TRBD2. This CDR3 has 16 residues. The germline V gene has CDR1 MNHEY and CDR2 SMNVEV (reference sequence). V lost 3 bases to trimming and J lost 5 bases; unmatched junction nucleotides: 3. The CDR3 here is CASSLWGLAGDNEQFF. The CDR3 DNA sequence: TGTGCCAGCAGTTTGTGGGGACTAGCGGGAGACAATGAGCAGTTCTTC.

CDR3 amino acids: CASSHSGASTDTQYF. CDR3 coding DNA: TGTGCCAGCAGCCATAGCGGGGCCTCCACAGATACGCAGTATTTT. This chain connects TRBV14 to TRBJ2-3, with 8 bases that match TRBD2. Germline assignment: CDR1 SGHDN and CDR2 FVKESK. Unmatched junction bases numbered 4, after V lost 3 bases and J lost 2 bases. There are 15 residues in the CDR3.

This clone has only one observation. This chain uses TRBV11-2 with TRBJ1-6; TRBD1 matches 7 bases. CDR1 SGHAT and CDR2 FQNNGV come from the germline V gene. Trimming cost V 5 bases and J 10 bases; bases outside gene matches: 5. This CDR3 comprises 13 residues. The CDR3, as DNA: TGTGCCAGCAGCCCCCAGGGGGGCTCACCCCTCCACTTT. Its protein product is CASSPQGGSPLHF.

Only one count was recorded for this clone. The chain joins TRBV19 to TRBJ2-3, with unresolved D. The V end lost 7 bases, the J end lost 0 bases, and 14 bases lay between the germline ends. Germline CDR1 and CDR2: LNHDA and SQIVND (reference sequence). The length of the CDR3 is 15 residues. The CDR3: CASKVVSKSTDTQYF. As DNA, the CDR3 is TGTGCCAGTAAGGTGGTTAGTAAAAGCACAGATACGCAGTATTTT.

V and J are TRBV6-4 and TRBJ2-3; D not certain. V was trimmed by 6 bases and J by 3 bases, leaving 4 bases between them. The CDR3 totals 11 residues. The germline gives CDR1 MRHNA, CDR2 SNTAGT. The CDR3 sequence is CASSVTDTQYF. The CDR3 nucleotides are TGTGCCAGCAGCGTGACAGATACGCAGTATTTT.

The J gene is TRBJ1-1, the V gene TRBV27; 9 nucleotides line up with TRBD1. V lost 0 bases, J lost 11 bases, and 4 bases stayed unmatched. Germline CDR1 reads MNHEY; CDR2 reads SMNVEV (reference sequence). This CDR3 region has 13 residues. The CDR3 sequence is CASSLSRGQGAFF. The CDR3 DNA reads as TGTGCCAGCAGTTTATCCAGAGGACAGGGGGCTTTCTTT.

The sample holds a few counts of this clone. The chain recombines TRBV27 with TRBJ1-2; D gene ambiguous. The CDR3 covers 13 residues. Germline V gives CDR1 MNHEY, CDR2 SMNVEV (reference sequence). Trimming cost V 1 base and J 4 bases, with 7 bases left between them. CDR3 region: CASSLLSPYGYTF. CDR3 DNA: TGTGCCAGCAGTTTATTGTCCCCCTATGGCTACACCTTC.

This clone was detected once. Here the CDR3 DNA reads TGTGCCAGCAGTGAAACTTACAGGGGGGATGGCTACACCTTC. This sequence encodes CASSETYRGDGYTF. The chain uses TRBV6-1 and TRBJ1-2; 8 positions agree with TRBD1. From germline, CDR1 is MNHNS and CDR2 SASEGT. V was clipped by 2 bases and J by 6 bases; unmatched bases: 5. This CDR3 spans 14 amino acids.

The chain couples TRBV5-4 to TRBJ1-1, with unresolved D. The CDR3 is 13 amino acids. Germline assignment: CDR1 SGHNT and CDR2 YYREEE (reference sequence). Trimming stripped 3 bases from V and 6 bases from J, with 12 bases between. CDR3 in DNA: TGTGCCAGCAGCTGGGCTCTGAGGCCTGAAGCTTTCTTT. Protein product: CASSWALRPEAFF. Looking up the rest from reference TRBV5-4 and TRBJ1-1 gives the full variable domain: ETGVTQSPTHLIKTRGQQVTLRCSSQSGHNTVSWYQQALGQGPQFIFQYYREEENGRGNFPPRFSGLQFPNYSSELNVNALELDDSALYLCASSWALRPEAFFGQGTRLTVV.

The V call is TRBV27, the J call TRBJ1-2, with D perhaps matching TRBD1 (6 bases). Trimming left V 6 bases short and J 4 bases short, with 21 bases between. The CDR3 has 16 residues. Per germline, CDR1 MNHEY and CDR2 SMNVEV (reference sequence). CDR3 sequence: CASRQTRQGPIYGYTF. The CDR3 DNA reads as TGTGCCAGCAGGCAAACCCGCCAGGGGCCAATCTATGGCTACACCTTC.